A single sample is the source of the 15 T cell receptor beta chains below, sequenced in a study. Cells sorted as Tregs were CD4+, CD25+ and CD127-/low. The TRBV12-4/TRBJ1-2 clonotypes were amplified using barcode primers with ligated adaptors. Each CDR3 protein gets one entry after TCRdb re-called the multiplex PCR reads with MiXCR. Here the sample spans 2,500 or so distinct CDR3 sequences, 2.4% being singletons. The sequenced sample consisted of tumor-infiltrating Tregs sorted from the breast tumor. The receptors come from a female donor with breast cancer.

This clonotype is labeled medium-sized (0.01 to 0.1%). V and J are TRBV12-3 or TRBV12-4 and TRBJ1-2, with TRBD1 identical over 7 bases. CDR3 length: 14 residues. J lost 4 bases, V lost 4 bases, and 6 bases had no gene match. Written as DNA, the CDR3 is TGTGCCAGCAGTTCTCGACAGGGTGGCTATGGCTACACCTTC. Its translation is CASSSRQGGYGYTF.

The chain combines TRBV12-3 or TRBV12-4 with TRBJ1-2; D uncertain. The CDR3 spans 13 residues. Trimming took 3 bases from V and 2 from J, leaving 7 bases between them. CDR3 nucleotides: TGTGCCAGCAGTTTGAACGGGAACTATGGCTACACCTTC. Protein sequence: CASSLNGNYGYTF.

By frequency in the sample, this clonotype is medium-sized (0.01 to 0.1%). The chain couples TRBV12-3 or TRBV12-4 to TRBJ1-2; D call uncertain. V lost 3 bases to trimming and J lost 5 bases, with 13 bases between them. The CDR3 totals 14 residues. CDR3 residues: CASSLRNSAYGYTF. The CDR3 bases are TGTGCCAGCAGTTTGAGGAACAGCGCATATGGCTACACCTTC.

This clonotype is labeled medium-sized. The chain joins TRBV12-3 or TRBV12-4 to TRBJ1-2; TRBD1 is a possible D gene (6 bases). V dropped 4 bases and J dropped 7 bases, with 10 bases sitting between them. The CDR3 has 12 amino acids. The DNA of the CDR3 is TGTGCCAGCAGTTCCACAGGGCTTGGCTACACCTTC. This encodes CASSSTGLGYTF.

This clonotype is labeled as medium-sized (0.01 to 0.1%). V usage is TRBV12-3 or TRBV12-4 and J usage is TRBJ1-2; D remains ambiguous. Trimming removed 4 bases at V and 6 bases at J, with 21 bases between. The CDR3 is 16 residues long. CDR3 DNA: TGTGCCAGCAGTTCGATCGAGCTCAGATTGTGGGATGGCTACACCTTC. Translation gives CASSSIELRLWDGYTF.

This clonotype is medium-sized. The V and J genes are TRBV12-3 or TRBV12-4 and TRBJ1-2; TRBD1 agrees at 7 bases. This CDR3 is built from 14 residues. V was clipped by 5 bases and J by 4 bases; unmatched bases: 7. The CDR3 DNA is TGTGCCAGCAGTCCCTTTACAGGGGCCTATGGCTACACCTTC. This sequence encodes CASSPFTGAYGYTF.

By share, this clonotype counts as medium-sized. This chain uses TRBV12-3 or TRBV12-4 with TRBJ1-2; possibly TRBD1 for D (5 bases). The CDR3 has 12 residues. V shed 6 bases and J shed 8 bases, with 13 bases lying between them. CDR3 sequence (DNA): TGTGCCAGCAGCCTACAGGAAAGGGGCTACACCTTC. This sequence encodes CASSLQERGYTF.

This clonotype counts as medium-sized (0.01 to 0.1%). This chain joins TRBV12-3 or TRBV12-4 and TRBJ1-2, with D possibly being TRBD1 (6 bases). V was cut by 2 bases and J by 7 bases, with 11 bases left in between. The CDR3 is 13 amino acids. As DNA, the CDR3 is TGTGCCAGCAGTTTATTACAGGGATTTGGCTACACCTTC. Its translation: CASSLLQGFGYTF.

Judged by abundance, this clonotype is medium-sized. The J gene is TRBJ1-2, the V gene TRBV12-3 or TRBV12-4; TRBD1 aligns across 8 bases. CDR3 size: 13 residues. With 6 bases clipped from V and 9 bases from J, the junction kept 9 bases outside the gene matches. CDR3 sequence: CASSRGTGGSYTF. CDR3 coding DNA: TGTGCCAGCAGCCGCGGGACAGGTGGGAGCTACACCTTC.

By share, this clonotype ranks as medium-sized. V is TRBV12-3 or TRBV12-4 and J is TRBJ1-2; D unresolved. V shed 5 bases and J shed 3 bases, with 19 bases lying between them. The CDR3 is made up of 16 amino acids. The CDR3 region has the DNA TGTGCCAGCAGTCCACACCCCTCGATGCAGGACTATGGCTACACCTTC. Amino acids: CASSPHPSMQDYGYTF.

This clonotype is medium-sized within its sample. The chain uses TRBV12-3 or TRBV12-4 and TRBJ1-2; a possible D gene is TRBD1 (5 bases). Trimming pared 3 bases from V and 7 bases from J, leaving 12 bases between. This CDR3 has 13 residues. The CDR3 coding sequence is TGTGCCAGCAGTTTTCTACAGGAGGGTGGCTACACCTTC. This translates into CASSFLQEGGYTF.

By share, this clonotype ranks as medium-sized. This sequence joins TRBV12-3 or TRBV12-4 and TRBJ1-2; D remains ambiguous. The CDR3 consists of 11 residues. Trimming left V 9 bases short and J 1 base short, with 6 bases between. CDR3 amino acids: CASQDNYGYTF. CDR3 DNA: TGTGCCAGTCAGGATAACTATGGCTACACCTTC.

By its share, this clonotype is medium-sized. The chain's CDR3 is CASSLGQDYGYTF. DNA of the CDR3: TGTGCCAGCAGTTTAGGGCAGGACTATGGCTACACCTTC. V gene TRBV12-3 or TRBV12-4 combines with J gene TRBJ1-2; D not resolved. V lost 1 base and J lost 3, with 6 bases in between. This CDR3 is 13 amino acids long.

By share, this clonotype ranks as medium-sized. The V and J genes are TRBV12-3 or TRBV12-4 and TRBJ1-2, with no clear D. V lost 1 base and J 0 bases, leaving 6 bases between the germline ends. This CDR3 has 14 residues. CDR3 region: CASSLDAPNYGYTF. CDR3 bases: TGTGCCAGCAGTTTAGACGCACCTAACTATGGCTACACCTTC.

This clonotype appeared many times. The chain has TRBV12-3 or TRBV12-4 and TRBJ1-2, with 7 bases aligning to TRBD1. V shed 5 bases, J shed 0 bases, and the junction held 12 bases outside the gene matches. The CDR3 runs to 17 residues. CDR3 region: CASSTPGQKIPNYGYTF. In DNA form, the CDR3 reads TGTGCCAGCAGTACCCCGGGACAGAAAATCCCTAACTATGGCTACACCTTC.